This entry is about one T cell receptor (beta chain). Profiled with immunoSEQ multiplex PCR; TCRdb holds only in-frame clones, not every one. The profile shows 80,000 to 100,000 clones, 88% of them singletons. This record belongs to a study of OX40 agonist ivuxolimab in advanced cancers. Study at large: Of the participants, approximately 40% had some prior anti-PD-1, anti-PD-L1 or anti-CTLA-4 therapy, which was allowed.

The V and J ends lost 3 bases and 12 bases respectively, with 11 bases between them. CDR1 is MNHEY, CDR2 SMNVEV, per germline (reference sequence). This CDR3 has 11 amino acids. The sample consisted of CD4+ or CD8+ T cells sorted from blood, taken in a trial of the OX40 agonist ivuxolimab. This clonotype was sampled from an adult with an advanced solid tumor such as melanoma, head and neck, liver or kidney cancer. V is TRBV27 and J is TRBJ2-5; D call uncertain. CDR3 sequence: CASSFDGTEYF. The DNA of the CDR3 is TGTGCCAGCAGTTTTGATGGCACAGAGTACTTC.